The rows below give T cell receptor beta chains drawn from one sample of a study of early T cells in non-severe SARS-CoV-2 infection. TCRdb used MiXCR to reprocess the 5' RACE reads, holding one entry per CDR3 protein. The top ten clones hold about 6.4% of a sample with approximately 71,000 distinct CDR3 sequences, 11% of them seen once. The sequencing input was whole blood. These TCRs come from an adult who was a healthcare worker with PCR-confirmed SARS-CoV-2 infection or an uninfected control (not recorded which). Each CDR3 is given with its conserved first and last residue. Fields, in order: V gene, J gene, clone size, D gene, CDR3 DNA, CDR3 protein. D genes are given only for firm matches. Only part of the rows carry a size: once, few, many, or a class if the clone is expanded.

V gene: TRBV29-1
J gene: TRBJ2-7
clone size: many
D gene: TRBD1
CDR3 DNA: TGCAGCGTGACCGGGACAGGGTTTGGAGAGCAGTACTTC
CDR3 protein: CSVTGTGFGEQYF

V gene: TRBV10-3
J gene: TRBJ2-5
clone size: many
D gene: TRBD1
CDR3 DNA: TGTGCCACCCAGGACAGGGACCAAGAGACCCAGTACTTC
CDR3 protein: CATQDRDQETQYF

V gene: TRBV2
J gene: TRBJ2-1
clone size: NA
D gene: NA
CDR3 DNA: TGTGCCAGCAGTGAAGGGGGTGGAAACAATGAGCAGTTCTTC
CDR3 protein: CASSEGGGNNEQFF

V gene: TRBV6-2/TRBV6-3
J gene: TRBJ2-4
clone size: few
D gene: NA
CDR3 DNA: TGTGCCAGCAGTGGGATTTTCTCCAAAAACATTCAGTACTTC
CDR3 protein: CASSGIFSKNIQYF

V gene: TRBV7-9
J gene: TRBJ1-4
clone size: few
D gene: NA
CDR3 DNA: TGTGCCAGCAGCTTAATCTCACAGGGATATGAAAAACTGTTTTTT
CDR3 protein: CASSLISQGYEKLFF

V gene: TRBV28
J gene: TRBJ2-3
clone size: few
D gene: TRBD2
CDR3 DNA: TGTGCCAGCAGGGAGGGACTAGCGGAAAGCACAGATACGCAGTATTTT
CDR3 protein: CASREGLAESTDTQYF

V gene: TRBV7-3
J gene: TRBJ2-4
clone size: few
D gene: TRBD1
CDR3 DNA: TGTGCCAGCAGCTCAGGGACAGGAGCAGGCCAAAACATTCAGTACTTC
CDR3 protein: CASSSGTGAGQNIQYF

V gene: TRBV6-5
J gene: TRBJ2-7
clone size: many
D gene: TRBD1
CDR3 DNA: TGTGCCAGCAAAAACCCGACCGGGACAGGGCAATACGAGCAGTACTTC
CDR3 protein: CASKNPTGTGQYEQYF

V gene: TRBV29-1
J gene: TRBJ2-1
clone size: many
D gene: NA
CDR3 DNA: TGCAGCGTTGGGTCCCTCTACAATGAGCAGTTCTTC
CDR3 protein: CSVGSLYNEQFF

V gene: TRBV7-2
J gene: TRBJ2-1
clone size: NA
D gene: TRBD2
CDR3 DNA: TGTGCCAGCAGCCGTGCTAGCGGGAGTTGGGAGCAGTTCTTC
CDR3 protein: CASSRASGSWEQFF

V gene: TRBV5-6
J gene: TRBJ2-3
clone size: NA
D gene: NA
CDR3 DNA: TGTGCCAGCAGCTCGACGAGTTCTAGCACAGATACGCAGTATTTT
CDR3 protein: CASSSTSSSTDTQYF

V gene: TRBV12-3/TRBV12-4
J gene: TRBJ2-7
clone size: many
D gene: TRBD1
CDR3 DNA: TGTGCCACCGGACAGGGAGCTGGACACGAGCAGTACTTC
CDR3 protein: CATGQGAGHEQYF

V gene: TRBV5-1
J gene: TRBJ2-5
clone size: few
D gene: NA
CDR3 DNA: TGCGCCAGCAGCTTGACTACGCGGGGAGAGACCCAGTACTTC
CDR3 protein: CASSLTTRGETQYF

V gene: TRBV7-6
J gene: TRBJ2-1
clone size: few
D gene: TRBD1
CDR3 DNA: TGTGCCAGCAGCTTCTTTGAGGACAGGGACAATGAGCAGTTCTTC
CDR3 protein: CASSFFEDRDNEQFF

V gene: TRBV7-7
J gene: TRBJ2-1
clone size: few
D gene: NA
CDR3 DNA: TGTGCCAGCAGCTTAGAGGGAGCCGGCTCCTACAATGAGCAGTTCTTC
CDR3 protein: CASSLEGAGSYNEQFF

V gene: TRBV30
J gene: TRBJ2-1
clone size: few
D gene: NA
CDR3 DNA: TGTGCCTGGAGGCTCGGGCGCGATGAGCAGTTCTTC
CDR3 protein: CAWRLGRDEQFF

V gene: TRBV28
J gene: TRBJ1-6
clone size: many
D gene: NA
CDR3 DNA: TGTGCCAATCAGGGTTCCAATAATTCACCCCTCCACTTT
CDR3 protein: CANQGSNNSPLHF

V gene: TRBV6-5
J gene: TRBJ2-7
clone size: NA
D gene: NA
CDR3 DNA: TGTGCCAGCAGTTGGGGGAGCTCCTACGAGCAGTACTTC
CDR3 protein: CASSWGSSYEQYF

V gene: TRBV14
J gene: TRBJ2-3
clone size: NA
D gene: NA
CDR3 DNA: TGTGCCAGCAGATATACCAGAGAGGGGGAGCACACAGATACGCAGTATTTT
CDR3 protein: CASRYTREGEHTDTQYF

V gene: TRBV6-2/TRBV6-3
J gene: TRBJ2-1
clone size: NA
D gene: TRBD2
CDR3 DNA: TGTGCCACCACTTCTAGCGGGGTTTACAATGAGCAGTTCTTC
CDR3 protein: CATTSSGVYNEQFF

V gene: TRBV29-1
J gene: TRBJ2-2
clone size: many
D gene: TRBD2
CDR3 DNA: TGCAGCGTGGTGACTAGCCCCGGGGAGCTGTTTTTT
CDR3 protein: CSVVTSPGELFF

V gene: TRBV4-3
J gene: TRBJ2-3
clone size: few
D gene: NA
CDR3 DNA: TGCGCCAGCAGCCAAGATCCTAGCGGCACAGATACGCAGTATTTT
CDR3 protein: CASSQDPSGTDTQYF

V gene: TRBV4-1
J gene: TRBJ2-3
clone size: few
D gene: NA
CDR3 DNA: TGCGCCAGCAGCCAAGAAATCGCTGGGGGCACAGATACGCAGTATTTT
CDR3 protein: CASSQEIAGGTDTQYF

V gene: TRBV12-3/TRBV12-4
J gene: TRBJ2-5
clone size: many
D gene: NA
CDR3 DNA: TGTGCCAGCAGCCCTACATCGATGGAGACCCAGTACTTC
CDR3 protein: CASSPTSMETQYF

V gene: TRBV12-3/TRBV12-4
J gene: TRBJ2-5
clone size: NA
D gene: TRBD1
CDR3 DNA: TGTGCCAGCAGTCCCGCCGGGACAGGGAGGGAGACCCAGTACTTC
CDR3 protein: CASSPAGTGRETQYF

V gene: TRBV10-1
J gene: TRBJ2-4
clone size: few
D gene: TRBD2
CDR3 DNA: TGCGCCAGCAGTTCAGGCGGGAGTGGAAACATTCAGTACTTC
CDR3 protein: CASSSGGSGNIQYF

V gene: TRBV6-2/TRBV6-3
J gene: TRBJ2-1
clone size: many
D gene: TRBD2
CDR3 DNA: TGTGCCAGCACGTATTTAGTAGCGGGACTCAACGCGCTCTACAATGAGCAGTTCTTC
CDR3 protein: CASTYLVAGLNALYNEQFF

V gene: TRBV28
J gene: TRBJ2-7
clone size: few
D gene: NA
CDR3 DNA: TGTGCCAGCAGTTTAGTCACCGGGAGCCCTAGAGAGCAGTACTTC
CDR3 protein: CASSLVTGSPREQYF

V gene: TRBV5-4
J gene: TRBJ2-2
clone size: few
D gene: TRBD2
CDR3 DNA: TGTGCCAGCAGCCAGACTCAACTAGCGGCGAACACCGGGGAGCTGTTTTTT
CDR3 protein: CASSQTQLAANTGELFF

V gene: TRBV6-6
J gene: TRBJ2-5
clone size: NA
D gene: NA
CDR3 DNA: TGTGCCAGCAGTCCTATCCTAAGAGACAAACAAGAGACCCAGTACTTC
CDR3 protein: CASSPILRDKQETQYF

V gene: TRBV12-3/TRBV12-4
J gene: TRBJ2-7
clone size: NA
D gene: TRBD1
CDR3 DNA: TGTGCCAGCGGCCCGGGACAGGGCCACGAGCAGTACTTC
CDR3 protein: CASGPGQGHEQYF

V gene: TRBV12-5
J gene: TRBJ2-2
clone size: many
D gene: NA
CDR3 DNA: TGTGCTAGTGGTTTGGAAGCCGGGGAGCTGTTTTTT
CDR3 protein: CASGLEAGELFF

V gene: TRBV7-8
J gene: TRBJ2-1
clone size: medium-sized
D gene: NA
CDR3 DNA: TGTGCCAGCAGCTTTGACTCAGACAATGAGCAGTTCTTC
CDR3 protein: CASSFDSDNEQFF

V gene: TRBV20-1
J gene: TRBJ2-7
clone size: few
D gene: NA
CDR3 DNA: TGCAGTCCGGGACCAATAAACCCCTACGAGCAGTACTTC
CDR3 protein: CSPGPINPYEQYF

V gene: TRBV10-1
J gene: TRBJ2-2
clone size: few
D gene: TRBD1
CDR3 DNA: TGCGCCAGCGGGGACAGGGGTACCGGGGAGCTGTTTTTT
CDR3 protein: CASGDRGTGELFF

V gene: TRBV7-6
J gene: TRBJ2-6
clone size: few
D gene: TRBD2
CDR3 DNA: TGTGCCAGCAGCCTTACTAGCGGGAGGGCCTCTGGGGCCAACGTCCTGACTTTC
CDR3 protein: CASSLTSGRASGANVLTF

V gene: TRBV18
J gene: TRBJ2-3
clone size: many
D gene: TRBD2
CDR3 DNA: TGTGCCAGCTCACCCTCTAGCGGCCACACAGATACGCAGTATTTT
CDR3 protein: CASSPSSGHTDTQYF

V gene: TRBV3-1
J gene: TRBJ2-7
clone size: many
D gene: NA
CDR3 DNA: TGTGCCAGCAGTACGAGAGCCTACGAGCAGTACTTC
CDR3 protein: CASSTRAYEQYF

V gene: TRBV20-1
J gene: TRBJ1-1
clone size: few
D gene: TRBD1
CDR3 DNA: TGCAGTGCTAGGGGAAACAGGGGAGGGACTGAAGCTTTCTTT
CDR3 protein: CSARGNRGGTEAFF

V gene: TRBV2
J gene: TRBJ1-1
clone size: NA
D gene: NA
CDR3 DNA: TGTGCCAGCAGTGAAGAGGCTAACACTGAAGCTTTCTTT
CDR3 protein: CASSEEANTEAFF

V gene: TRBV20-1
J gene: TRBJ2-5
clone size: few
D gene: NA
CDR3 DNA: TGCAGTGCTAGAATCCTTCCACCCTCAGAGACCCAGTACTTC
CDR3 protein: CSARILPPSETQYF

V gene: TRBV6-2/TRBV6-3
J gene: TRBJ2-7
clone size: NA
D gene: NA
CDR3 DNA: TGTGCCAGCGATCAGGGCGCCTACGAGCAGTACTTC
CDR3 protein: CASDQGAYEQYF

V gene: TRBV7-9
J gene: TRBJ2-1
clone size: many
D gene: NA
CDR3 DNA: TGTGCCAGCAGCTTAGCAACGGGCGGTGAGCAGTTCTTC
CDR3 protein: CASSLATGGEQFF

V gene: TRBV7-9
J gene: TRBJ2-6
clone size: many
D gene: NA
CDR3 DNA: TGTGCCAGCGCCCTATCCTCTGGGGCCAACGTCCTGACTTTC
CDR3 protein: CASALSSGANVLTF

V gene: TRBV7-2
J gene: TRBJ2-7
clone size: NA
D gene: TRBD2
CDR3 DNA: TGTGCCAGCAGCCTTGCTAGCGGGGCCTACGAGCAGTACTTC
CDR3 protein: CASSLASGAYEQYF

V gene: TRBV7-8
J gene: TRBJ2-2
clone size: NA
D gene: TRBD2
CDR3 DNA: TGTGCCAGCAGCTCGAGCGGGAGTCTCGCCGGGGAGCTGTTTTTT
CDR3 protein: CASSSSGSLAGELFF

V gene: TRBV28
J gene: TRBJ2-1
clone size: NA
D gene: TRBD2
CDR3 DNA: TGTGCCAGCAGTTTTCATAGCGGGAGGTCAGGTGAGCAGTTCTTC
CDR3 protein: CASSFHSGRSGEQFF

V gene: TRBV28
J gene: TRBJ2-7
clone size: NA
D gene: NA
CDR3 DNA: TGTGCCAGCAGTTTTAGGGGAAGTCGAGAGCAGTACTTC
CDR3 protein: CASSFRGSREQYF